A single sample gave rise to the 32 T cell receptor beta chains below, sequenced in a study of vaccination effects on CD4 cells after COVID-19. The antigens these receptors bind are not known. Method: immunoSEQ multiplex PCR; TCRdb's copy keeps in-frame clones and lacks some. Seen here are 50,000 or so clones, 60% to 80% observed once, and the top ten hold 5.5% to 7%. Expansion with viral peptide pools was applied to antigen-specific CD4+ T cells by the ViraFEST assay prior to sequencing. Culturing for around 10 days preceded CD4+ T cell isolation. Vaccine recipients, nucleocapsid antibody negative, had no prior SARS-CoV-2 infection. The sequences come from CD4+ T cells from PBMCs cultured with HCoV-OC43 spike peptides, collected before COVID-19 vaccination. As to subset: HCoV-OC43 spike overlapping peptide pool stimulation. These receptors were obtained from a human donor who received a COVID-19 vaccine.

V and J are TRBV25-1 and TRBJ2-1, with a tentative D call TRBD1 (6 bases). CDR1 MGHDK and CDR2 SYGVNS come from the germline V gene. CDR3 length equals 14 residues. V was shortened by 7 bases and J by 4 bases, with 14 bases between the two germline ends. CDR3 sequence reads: CASNKGVGYNEQFF. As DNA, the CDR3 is TGTGCCAGCAATAAGGGGGTCGGGTACAATGAGCAGTTCTTC. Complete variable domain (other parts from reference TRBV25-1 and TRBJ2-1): EADIYQTPRYLVIGTGKKITLECSQTMGHDKMYWYQQDPGMELHLIHYSYGVNSTEKGDLSSESTVSRIRTEHFPLTLESARPSHTSQYLCASNKGVGYNEQFFGPGTRLTVL.

The chain's CDR3 is CASSDSGYRHRDYGYTF. CDR3 DNA sequence: TGTGCCAGCAGCGACTCAGGGTATCGGCATAGGGACTATGGCTACACCTTC. The chain employs TRBV6-2 or TRBV6-3 and TRBJ1-2; D perhaps matches TRBD1 (5 bases). CDR1 is MNHEY, CDR2 SVGEGT, per germline. CDR3 length equals 17 residues. V lost 6 bases to trimming and J lost 3 bases, with 23 bases between them.

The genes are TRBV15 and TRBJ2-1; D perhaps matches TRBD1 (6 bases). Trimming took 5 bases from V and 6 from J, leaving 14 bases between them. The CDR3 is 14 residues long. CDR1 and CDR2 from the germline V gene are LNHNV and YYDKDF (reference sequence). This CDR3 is CATSARGKFNEQFF. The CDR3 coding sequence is TGTGCCACCAGCGCCAGGGGAAAATTCAATGAGCAGTTCTTC.

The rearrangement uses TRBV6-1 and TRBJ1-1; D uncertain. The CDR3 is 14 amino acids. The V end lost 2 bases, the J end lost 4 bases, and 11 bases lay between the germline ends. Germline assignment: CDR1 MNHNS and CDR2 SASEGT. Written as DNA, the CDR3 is TGTGCCAGCAGTGAACTAAGGGTGATCACTGAAGCTTTCTTT. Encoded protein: CASSELRVITEAFF.

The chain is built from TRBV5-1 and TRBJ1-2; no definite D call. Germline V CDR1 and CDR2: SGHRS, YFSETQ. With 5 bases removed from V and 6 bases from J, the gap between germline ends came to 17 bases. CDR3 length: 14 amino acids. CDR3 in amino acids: CASSRGSVNHGYTF. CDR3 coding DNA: TGCGCCAGCAGTCGTGGGTCGGTTAATCATGGCTACACCTTC.

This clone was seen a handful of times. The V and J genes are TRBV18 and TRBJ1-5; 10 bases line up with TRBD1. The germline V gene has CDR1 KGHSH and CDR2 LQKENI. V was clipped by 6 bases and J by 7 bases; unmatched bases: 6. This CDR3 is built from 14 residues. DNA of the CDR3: TGTGCCAGCTCGTCCGGGACAGGGGAACAGCCCCAGCATTTT. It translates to CASSSGTGEQPQHF.

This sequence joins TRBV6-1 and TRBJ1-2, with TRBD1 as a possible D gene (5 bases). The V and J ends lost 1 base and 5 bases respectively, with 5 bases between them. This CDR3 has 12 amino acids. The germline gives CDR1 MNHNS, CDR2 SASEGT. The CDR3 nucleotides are TGTGCCAGCAGTGAAGGGGGGTATGGCTACACCTTC. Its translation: CASSEGGYGYTF.

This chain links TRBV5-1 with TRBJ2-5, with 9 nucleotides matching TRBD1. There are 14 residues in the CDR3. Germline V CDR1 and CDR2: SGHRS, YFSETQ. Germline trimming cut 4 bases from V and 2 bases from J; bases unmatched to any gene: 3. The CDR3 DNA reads TGCGCCAGCAGCCAAGGGACAGGGCAAGAGACCCAGTACTTC. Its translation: CASSQGTGQETQYF.

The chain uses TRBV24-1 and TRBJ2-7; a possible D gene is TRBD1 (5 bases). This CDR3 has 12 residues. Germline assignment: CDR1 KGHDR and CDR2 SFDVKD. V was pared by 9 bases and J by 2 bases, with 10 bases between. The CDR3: CATPGQAYEQYV. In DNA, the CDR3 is TGTGCCACCCCCGGACAAGCCTACGAGCAGTACGTC.

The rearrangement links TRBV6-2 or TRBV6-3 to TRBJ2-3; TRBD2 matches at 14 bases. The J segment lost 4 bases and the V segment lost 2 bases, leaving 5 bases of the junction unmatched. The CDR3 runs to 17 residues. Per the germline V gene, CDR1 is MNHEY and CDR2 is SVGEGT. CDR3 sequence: CASSYQMTSGGADTQYF. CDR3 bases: TGTGCCAGCAGTTACCAAATGACTAGCGGGGGGGCAGATACGCAGTATTTT.

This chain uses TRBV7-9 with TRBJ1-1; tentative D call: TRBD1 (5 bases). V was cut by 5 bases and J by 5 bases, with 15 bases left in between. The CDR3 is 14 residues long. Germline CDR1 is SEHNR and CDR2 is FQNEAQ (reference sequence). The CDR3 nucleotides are TGTGCCAGCAGCACGCCGGGACTCAAGACTGAAGCTTTCTTT. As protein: CASSTPGLKTEAFF.

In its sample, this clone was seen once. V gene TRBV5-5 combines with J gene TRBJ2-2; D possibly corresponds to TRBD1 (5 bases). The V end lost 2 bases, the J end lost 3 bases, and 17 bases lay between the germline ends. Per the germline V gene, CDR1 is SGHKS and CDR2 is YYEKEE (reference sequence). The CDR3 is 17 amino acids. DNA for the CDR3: TGTGCCAGCAGCTTTCGGCCAGGGCGTTCGGACACCGGGGAGCTGTTTTTT. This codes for CASSFRPGRSDTGELFF.

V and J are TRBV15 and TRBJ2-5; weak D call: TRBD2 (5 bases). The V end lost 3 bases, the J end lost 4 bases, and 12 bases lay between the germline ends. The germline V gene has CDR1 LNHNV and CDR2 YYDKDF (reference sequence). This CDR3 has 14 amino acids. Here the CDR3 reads CATSRTFEGETQYF. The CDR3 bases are TGTGCCACCAGCAGGACTTTTGAGGGAGAGACCCAGTACTTC.

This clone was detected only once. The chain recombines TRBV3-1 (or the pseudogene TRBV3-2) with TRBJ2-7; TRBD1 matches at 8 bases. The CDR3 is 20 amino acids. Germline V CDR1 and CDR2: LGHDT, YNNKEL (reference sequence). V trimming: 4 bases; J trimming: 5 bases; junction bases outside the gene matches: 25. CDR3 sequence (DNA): TGTGCCAGCAGCCCATCTTTTTTAGTGTTTGAAGGAGACAGGGGCCACGAGCAGTACGTC. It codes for CASSPSFLVFEGDRGHEQYV.

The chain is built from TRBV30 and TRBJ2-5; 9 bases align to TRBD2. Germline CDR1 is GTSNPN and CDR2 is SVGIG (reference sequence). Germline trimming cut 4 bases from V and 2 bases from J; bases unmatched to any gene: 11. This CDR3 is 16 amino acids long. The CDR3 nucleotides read TGTGCCTGGACCCCGGGGTCTAGCGGGGATCAAGAGACCCAGTACTTC. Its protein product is CAWTPGSSGDQETQYF.

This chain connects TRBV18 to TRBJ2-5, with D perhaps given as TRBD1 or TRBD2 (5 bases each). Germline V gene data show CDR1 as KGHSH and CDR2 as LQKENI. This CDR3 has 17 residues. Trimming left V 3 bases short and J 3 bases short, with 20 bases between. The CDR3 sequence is CASSPARGSKRKETQYF. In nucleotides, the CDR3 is TGTGCCAGCTCACCCGCCCGGGGCAGCAAAAGGAAAGAGACCCAGTACTTC. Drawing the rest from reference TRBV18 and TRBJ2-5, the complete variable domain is NAGVMQNPRHLVRRRGQEARLRCSPMKGHSHVYWYRQLPEEGLKFMVYLQKENIIDESGMPKERFSAEFPKEGPSILRIQQVVRGDSAAYFCASSPARGSKRKETQYFGPGTRLLVL.

This chain's CDR3 is CASSLGGVTGGMNTEAFF. The CDR3 DNA sequence: TGCGCCAGCAGCTTGGGGGGGGTGACAGGGGGTATGAACACTGAAGCTTTCTTT. The J gene is TRBJ1-1, the V gene TRBV5-1; TRBD1 matches at 9 bases. The germline CDR1 and CDR2 sequences are SGHRS and YFSETQ. The CDR3 has 18 amino acids. V trimming: 0 bases; J trimming: 0 bases; junction bases outside the gene matches: 9. The full variable domain, its missing parts supplied by reference TRBV5-1 and TRBJ1-1, is KAGVTQTPRYLIKTRGQQVTLSCSPISGHRSVSWYQQTPGQGLQFLFEYFSETQRNKGNFPGRFSGRQFSNSRSEMNVSTLELGDSALYLCASSLGGVTGGMNTEAFFGQGTRLTVV.

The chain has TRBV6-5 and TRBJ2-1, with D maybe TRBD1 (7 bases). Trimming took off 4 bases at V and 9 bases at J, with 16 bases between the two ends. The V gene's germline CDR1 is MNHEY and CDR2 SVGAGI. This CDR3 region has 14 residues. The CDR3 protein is CASSSFNRGGEQFF. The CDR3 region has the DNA TGTGCCAGCAGTTCGTTCAACAGGGGAGGTGAGCAGTTCTTC.

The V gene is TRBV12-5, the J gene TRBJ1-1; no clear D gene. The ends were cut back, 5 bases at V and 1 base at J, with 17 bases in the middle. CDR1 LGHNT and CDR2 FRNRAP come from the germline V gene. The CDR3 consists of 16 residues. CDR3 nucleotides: TGTGCTAGTGGTCTAGGGCCTTACCCTGCGAACACTGAAGCTTTCTTT. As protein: CASGLGPYPANTEAFF. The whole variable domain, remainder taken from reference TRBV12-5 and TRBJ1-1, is DARVTQTPRHKVTEMGQEVTMRCQPILGHNTVFWYRQTMMQGLELLAYFRNRAPLDDSGMPKDRFSAEMPDATLATLKIQPSEPRDSAVYFCASGLGPYPANTEAFFGQGTRLTVV.

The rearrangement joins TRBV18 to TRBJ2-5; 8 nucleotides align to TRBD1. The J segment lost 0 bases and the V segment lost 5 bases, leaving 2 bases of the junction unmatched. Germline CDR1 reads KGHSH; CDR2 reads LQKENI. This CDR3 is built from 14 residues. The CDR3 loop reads CASSGDRHQETQYF. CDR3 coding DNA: TGTGCCAGCTCAGGGGACAGGCACCAAGAGACCCAGTACTTC.

The CDR3 here is CAWSGSGEETQYF. In DNA, the CDR3 is TGTGCCTGGAGTGGCAGTGGGGAAGAGACCCAGTACTTC. The gene calls are TRBV30 and TRBJ2-5; unclear D gene. The V and J ends lost 1 base and 3 bases respectively, with 9 bases between them. CDR1 is GTSNPN and CDR2 is SVGIG in the germline V gene (reference sequence). The CDR3 is made up of 13 amino acids. The whole variable domain, filled in from reference TRBV30 and TRBJ2-5, reads SQTIHQWPATLVQPVGSPLSLECTVEGTSNPNLYWYRQAAGRGLQLLFYSVGIGQISSEVPQNLSASRPQDRQFILSSKKLLLSDSGFYLCAWSGSGEETQYFGPGTRLLVL.

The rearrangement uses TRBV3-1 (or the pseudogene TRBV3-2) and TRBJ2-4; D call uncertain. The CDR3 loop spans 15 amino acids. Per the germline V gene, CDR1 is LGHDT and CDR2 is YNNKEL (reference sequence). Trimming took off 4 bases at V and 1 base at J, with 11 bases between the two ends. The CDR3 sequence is CASSPPGVAKNIQYF. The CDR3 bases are TGTGCCAGCAGCCCCCCCGGTGTCGCCAAAAACATTCAGTACTTC.

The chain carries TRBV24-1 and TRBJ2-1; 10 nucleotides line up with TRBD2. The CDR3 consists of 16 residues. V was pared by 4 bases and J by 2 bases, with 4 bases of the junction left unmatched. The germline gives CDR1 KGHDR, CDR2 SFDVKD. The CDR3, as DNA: TGTGCCACCAGTGACCCTAGCGGGGGAACCTACAATGAGCAGTTCTTC. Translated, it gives CATSDPSGGTYNEQFF.

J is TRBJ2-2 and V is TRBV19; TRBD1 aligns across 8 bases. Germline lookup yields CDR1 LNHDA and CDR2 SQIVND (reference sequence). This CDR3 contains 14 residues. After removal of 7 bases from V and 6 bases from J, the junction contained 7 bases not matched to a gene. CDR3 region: CASTPTGVAGELFF. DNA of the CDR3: TGTGCCAGTACCCCGACAGGGGTAGCCGGGGAGCTGTTTTTT.

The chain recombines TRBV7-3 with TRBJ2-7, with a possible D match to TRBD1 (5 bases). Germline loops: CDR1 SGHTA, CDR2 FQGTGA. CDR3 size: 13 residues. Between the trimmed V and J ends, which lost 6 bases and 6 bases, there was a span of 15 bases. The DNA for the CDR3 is TGTGCCAGCAGTTTCGTCAGGGAATCCGAGCAGTACGTC. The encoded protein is CASSFVRESEQYV.

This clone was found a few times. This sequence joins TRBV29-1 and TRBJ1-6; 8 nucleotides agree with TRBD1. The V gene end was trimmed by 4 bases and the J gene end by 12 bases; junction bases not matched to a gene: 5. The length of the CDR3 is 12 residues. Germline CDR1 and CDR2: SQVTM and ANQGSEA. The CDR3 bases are TGCAGCGTTGCAGGACAGGGAATACCCCTCCACTTT. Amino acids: CSVAGQGIPLHF.

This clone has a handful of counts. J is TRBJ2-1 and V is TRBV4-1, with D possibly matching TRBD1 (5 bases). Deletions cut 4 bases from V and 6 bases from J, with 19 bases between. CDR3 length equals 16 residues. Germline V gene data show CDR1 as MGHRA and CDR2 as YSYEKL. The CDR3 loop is CASSLLGQGWVNEQFF. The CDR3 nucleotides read TGCGCCAGCAGCCTCCTAGGCCAGGGATGGGTCAATGAGCAGTTCTTC.

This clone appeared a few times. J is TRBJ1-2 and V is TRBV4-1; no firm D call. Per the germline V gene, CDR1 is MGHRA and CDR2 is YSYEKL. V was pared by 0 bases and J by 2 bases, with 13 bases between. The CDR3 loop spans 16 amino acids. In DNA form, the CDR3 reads TGCGCCAGCAGCCAAGATCGCGGCACCACGAACTATGGCTACACCTTC. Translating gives CASSQDRGTTNYGYTF.

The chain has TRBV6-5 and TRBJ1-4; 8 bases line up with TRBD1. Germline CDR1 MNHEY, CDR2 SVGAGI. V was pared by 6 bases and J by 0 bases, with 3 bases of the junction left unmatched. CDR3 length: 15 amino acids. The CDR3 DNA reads TGTGCCAGCAGCCCGGACAGGGCAACTAATGAAAAACTGTTTTTT. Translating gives CASSPDRATNEKLFF.

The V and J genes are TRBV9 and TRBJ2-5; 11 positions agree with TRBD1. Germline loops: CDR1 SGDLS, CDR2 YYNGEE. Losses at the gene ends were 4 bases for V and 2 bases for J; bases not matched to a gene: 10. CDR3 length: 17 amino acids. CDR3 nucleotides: TGTGCCAGCAGCCGTAAGGACAGGGGGCCTCTTCAAGAGACCCAGTACTTC. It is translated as CASSRKDRGPLQETQYF.

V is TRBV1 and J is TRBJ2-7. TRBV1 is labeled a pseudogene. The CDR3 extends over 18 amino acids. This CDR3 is CTSSQEKLEQDHYHEQYV. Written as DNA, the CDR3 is TGCACCAGCAGCCAAGAAAAGCTTGAGCAGGACCATTATCACGAGCAGTACGTC.

DNA for the CDR3: TGTGCCAGCAGGGGGGGGGCCTGGTATCAGCCCCAGCATTTT. It codes for CASRGGAWYQPQHF. The chain combines TRBV28 with TRBJ1-5, with D possibly TRBD1 on 6 matching bases. In germline, CDR1 is MDHEN, CDR2 SYDVKM. There are 14 residues in the CDR3. The V gene lost 6 bases and the J gene lost 5 bases, with 14 bases spanning the gap.